This T cell receptor beta chain was identified in a study of cytomegalovirus exposure and HLA in healthy donors. Primers included in the PCR were 60 Vbeta and 13 Jbeta primers. Profiling relied on immunoSEQ multiplex PCR, and the TCRdb table lists in-frame clones only, not all of them. The sample consists of some 150,000 clones, 70% to 80% of them appearing once. CDR3 length equals 14 residues. CDR1 SGHTA and CDR2 FQGNSA come from the germline V gene. The V gene end was trimmed by 4 bases and the J gene end by 5 bases; junction bases not matched to a gene: 4. This clone has only one observation. The sequence came from a man between 25 and 39 years old in good health and CMV-seropositive. The specimen was PBMCs. This sequence joins TRBV7-2 and TRBJ2-5, with 10 nucleotides matching TRBD1. The CDR3 bases are TGTGCCAGCAGCTCCAAGACAGGGGGCGAGACCCAGTACTTC. Amino acid sequence: CASSSKTGGETQYF. Drawing the rest from reference TRBV7-2 and TRBJ2-5, the complete variable domain is GAGVSQSPSNKVTEKGKDVELRCDPISGHTALYWYRQSLGQGLEFLIYFQGNSAPDKSGLPSDRFSAERTGGSVSTLTIQRTQQEDSAVYLCASSSKTGGETQYFGPGTRLLVL.